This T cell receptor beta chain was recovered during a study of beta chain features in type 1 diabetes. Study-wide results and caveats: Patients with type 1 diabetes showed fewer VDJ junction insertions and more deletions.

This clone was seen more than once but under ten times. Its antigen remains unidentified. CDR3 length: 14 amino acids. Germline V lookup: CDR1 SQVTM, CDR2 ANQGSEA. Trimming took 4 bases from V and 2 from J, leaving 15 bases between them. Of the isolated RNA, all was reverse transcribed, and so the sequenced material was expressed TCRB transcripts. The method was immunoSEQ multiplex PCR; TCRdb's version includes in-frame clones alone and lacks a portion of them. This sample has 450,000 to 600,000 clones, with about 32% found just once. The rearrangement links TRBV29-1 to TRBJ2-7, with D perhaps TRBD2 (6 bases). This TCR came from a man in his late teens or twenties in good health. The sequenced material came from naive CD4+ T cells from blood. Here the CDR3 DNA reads TGCAGCGTTGGGCTCGGGAGTTCAACCTACGAGCAGTACTTC. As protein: CSVGLGSSTYEQYF.